This T cell receptor (beta chain) was sequenced during a study of cytomegalovirus exposure and HLA in healthy donors. About the study: Previous work identified 95 million to 120 million unique TCR beta sequences from around 180 million T cells.

As for this clone: Its antigen remains unidentified.

Whole-study results and caveats: Excluded: some indistinguishable V segments such as TRBV6-2 and TRBV6-3. Later analysis suggested links between common viral pathogens and several top significant clusters.

The CDR3 runs 16 residues. The junction had 10 bases not matched to a gene; V was cut back by 4 bases and J by 0 bases. Per germline, CDR1 SGDLS and CDR2 YYNGEE. The study ran its PCR with 60 Vbeta and 13 Jbeta primers. In the original workflow: Counted up in a later analysis, unique TCR beta chains came to roughly 80 million, with around 10 million shared. Method: immunoSEQ multiplex PCR; TCRdb's copy keeps in-frame clones and lacks some. The D gene and trimming were derived from the DNA, and the V and J assignments and clone size from that table. The data hold fewer than 130,000 clones, with around 86% observed a single time.

The sequenced material came from PBMCs. This rearrangement joins TRBV9 to TRBJ2-7; TRBD2 agrees at 7 bases. The TCR was taken from a man aged 35 to 55 in good health and CMV-seronegative. The CDR3 DNA sequence: TGTGCCAGCAGCATCCGCAGCGGGACCTCCTCCTACGAGCAGTACTTC. Protein product: CASSIRSGTSSYEQYF.